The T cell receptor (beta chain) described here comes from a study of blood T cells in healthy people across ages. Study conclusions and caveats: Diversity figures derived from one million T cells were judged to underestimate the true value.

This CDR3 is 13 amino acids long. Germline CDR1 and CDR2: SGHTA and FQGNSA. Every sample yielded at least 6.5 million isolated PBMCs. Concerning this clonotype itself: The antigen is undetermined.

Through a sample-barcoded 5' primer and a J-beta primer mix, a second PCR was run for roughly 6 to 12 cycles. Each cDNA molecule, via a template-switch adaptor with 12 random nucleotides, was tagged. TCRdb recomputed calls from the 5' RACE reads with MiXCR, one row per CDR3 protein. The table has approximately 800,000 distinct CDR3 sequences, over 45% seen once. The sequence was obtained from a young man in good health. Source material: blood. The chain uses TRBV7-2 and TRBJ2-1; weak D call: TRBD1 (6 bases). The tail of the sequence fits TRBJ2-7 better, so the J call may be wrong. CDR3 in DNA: TGTGCCAGCAGACAAACACAGGGCTACGAGCAGTACTTC. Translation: CASRQTQGYEQYF.